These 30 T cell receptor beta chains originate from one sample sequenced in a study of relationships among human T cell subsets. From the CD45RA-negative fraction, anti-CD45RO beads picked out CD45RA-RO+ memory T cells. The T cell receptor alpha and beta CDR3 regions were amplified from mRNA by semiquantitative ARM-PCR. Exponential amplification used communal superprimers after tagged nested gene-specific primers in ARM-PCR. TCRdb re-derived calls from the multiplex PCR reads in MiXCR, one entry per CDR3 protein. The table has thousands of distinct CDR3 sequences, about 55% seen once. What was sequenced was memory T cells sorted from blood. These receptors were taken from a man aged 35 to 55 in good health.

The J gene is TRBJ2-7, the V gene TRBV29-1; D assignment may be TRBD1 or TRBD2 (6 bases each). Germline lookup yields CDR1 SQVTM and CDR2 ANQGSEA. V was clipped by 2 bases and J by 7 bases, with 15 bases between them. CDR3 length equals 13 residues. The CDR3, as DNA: TGCAGCGTTGAAAATTCGCAGGGGACTGAGCAGTACTTC. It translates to CSVENSQGTEQYF.

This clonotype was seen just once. As DNA, the CDR3 is TGCAGTGCTAGGGCAGGGCTCGAGCAGTACTTC. Translation: CSARAGLEQYF. The chain uses TRBV20-1 and TRBJ2-7; D is possibly TRBD1 (5 bases). Germline lookup yields CDR1 DFQATT and CDR2 SNEGSKA (reference sequence). This CDR3 is 11 amino acids long. Deletions cut 3 bases from V and 6 bases from J, with 9 bases between.

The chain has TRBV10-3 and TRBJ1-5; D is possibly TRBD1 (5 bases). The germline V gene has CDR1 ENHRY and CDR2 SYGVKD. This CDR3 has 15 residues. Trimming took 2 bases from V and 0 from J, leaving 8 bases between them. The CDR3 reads CAISEAGNSNQPQHF. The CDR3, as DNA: TGTGCCATCAGTGAGGCAGGGAATAGCAATCAGCCCCAGCATTTT.

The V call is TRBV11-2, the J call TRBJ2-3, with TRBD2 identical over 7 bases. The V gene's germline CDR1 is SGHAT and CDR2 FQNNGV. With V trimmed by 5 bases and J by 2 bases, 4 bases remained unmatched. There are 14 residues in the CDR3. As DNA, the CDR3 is TGTGCCAGCAGCGCCCGGGACTACACAGATACGCAGTATTTT. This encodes CASSARDYTDTQYF.

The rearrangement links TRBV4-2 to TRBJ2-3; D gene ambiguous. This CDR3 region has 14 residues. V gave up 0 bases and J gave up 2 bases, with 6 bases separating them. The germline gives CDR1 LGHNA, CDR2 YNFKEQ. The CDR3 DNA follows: TGTGCCAGCAGCCAAGATCCCAACACAGATACGCAGTATTTT. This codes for CASSQDPNTDTQYF.

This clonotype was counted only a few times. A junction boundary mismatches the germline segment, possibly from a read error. The CDR3 DNA is TGCGCCAGCAGCTTCCGGGCCTCGGGGGACACTGAAGCTTTCTTT. Translating gives CASSFRASGDTEAFF. The V and J genes are TRBV5-4 and TRBJ1-1; D may be TRBD1 (5 bases). The germline CDR1 and CDR2 sequences are SGHNT and YYREEE (reference sequence). This CDR3 region has 15 residues.

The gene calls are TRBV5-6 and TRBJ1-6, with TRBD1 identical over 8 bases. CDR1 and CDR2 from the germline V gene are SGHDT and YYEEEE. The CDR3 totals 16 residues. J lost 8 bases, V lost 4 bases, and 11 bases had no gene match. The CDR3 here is CASSRTRQGIDSPLHF. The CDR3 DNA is TGTGCCAGCAGCCGCACTAGACAGGGGATCGATTCACCCCTCCACTTT.

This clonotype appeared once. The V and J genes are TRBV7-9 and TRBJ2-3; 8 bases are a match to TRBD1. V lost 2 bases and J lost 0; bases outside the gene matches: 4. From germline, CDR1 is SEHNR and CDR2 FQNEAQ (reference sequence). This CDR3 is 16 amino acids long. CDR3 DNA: TGTGCCAGCAGCTTAACAGGGGGACGGAGCACAGATACGCAGTATTTT. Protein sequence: CASSLTGGRSTDTQYF.

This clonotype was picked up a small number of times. The CDR3 DNA reads as TGCGGATCTAGCGACAATGAGCAGTTCTTC. It translates to CGSSDNEQFF. The chain is built from TRBV29-1 and TRBJ2-1, with D maybe TRBD2 (6 bases). The germline V gene encodes CDR1 SQVTM and CDR2 ANQGSEA. This CDR3 region has 10 residues.

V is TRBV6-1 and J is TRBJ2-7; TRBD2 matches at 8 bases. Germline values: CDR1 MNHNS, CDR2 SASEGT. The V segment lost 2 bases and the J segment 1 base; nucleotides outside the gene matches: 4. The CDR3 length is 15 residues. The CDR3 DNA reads TGTGCCAGCAGTGAAAAGCGGGGGAAATCCTACGAGCAGTACTTC. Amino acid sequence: CASSEKRGKSYEQYF.

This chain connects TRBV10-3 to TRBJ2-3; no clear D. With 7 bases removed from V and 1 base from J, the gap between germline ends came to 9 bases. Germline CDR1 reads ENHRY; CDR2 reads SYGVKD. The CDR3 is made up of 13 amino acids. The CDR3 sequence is CAINPDRTDTQYF. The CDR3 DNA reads TGTGCCATCAATCCCGACCGCACAGATACGCAGTATTTT.

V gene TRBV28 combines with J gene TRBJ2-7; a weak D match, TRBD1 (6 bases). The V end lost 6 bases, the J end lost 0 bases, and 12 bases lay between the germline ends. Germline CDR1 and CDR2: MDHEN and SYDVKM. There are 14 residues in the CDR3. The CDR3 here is CASSRQAPSYEQYF. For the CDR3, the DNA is TGTGCCAGCAGCAGACAGGCTCCCTCCTACGAGCAGTACTTC.

DNA for the CDR3: TGTGCCTGGAGTGGAAGTGCGGGATGGTCTGGGGCCAACGTCCTGACTTTC. Residues: CAWSGSAGWSGANVLTF. The chain combines TRBV30 with TRBJ2-6; TRBD2 might be the D (6 bases). The V end was cut by 1 base, the J end by 1 base, with 14 bases between. This CDR3 spans 17 amino acids. The germline CDR1 and CDR2 sequences are GTSNPN and SVGIG (reference sequence). Drawing the rest from reference TRBV30 and TRBJ2-6, the complete variable domain is SQTIHQWPATLVQPVGSPLSLECTVEGTSNPNLYWYRQAAGRGLQLLFYSVGIGQISSEVPQNLSASRPQDRQFILSSKKLLLSDSGFYLCAWSGSAGWSGANVLTFGAGSRLTVL.

CDR3 DNA: TGCAGTGCTAGTTTTTACGAGCAGTACTTC. Protein: CSASFYEQYF. This chain joins TRBV20-1 and TRBJ2-7; D not certain. The CDR3 length is 10 residues. Trimming removed 3 bases from V and 4 bases from J, with 4 bases in between. CDR1 and CDR2 from the germline V gene are DFQATT and SNEGSKA (reference sequence).

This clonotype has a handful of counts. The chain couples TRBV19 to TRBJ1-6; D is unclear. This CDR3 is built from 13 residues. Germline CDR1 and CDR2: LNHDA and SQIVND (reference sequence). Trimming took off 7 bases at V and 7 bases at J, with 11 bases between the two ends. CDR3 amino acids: CASTLTANSPLHF. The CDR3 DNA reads TGTGCCAGTACTCTCACAGCCAATTCACCCCTCCACTTT.

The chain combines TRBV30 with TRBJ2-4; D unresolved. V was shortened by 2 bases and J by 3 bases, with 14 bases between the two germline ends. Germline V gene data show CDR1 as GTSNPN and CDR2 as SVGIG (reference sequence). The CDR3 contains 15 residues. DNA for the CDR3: TGTGCCTGGAGTCTACGCCGTGTTGACAAAAACATTCAGTACTTC. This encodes CAWSLRRVDKNIQYF.

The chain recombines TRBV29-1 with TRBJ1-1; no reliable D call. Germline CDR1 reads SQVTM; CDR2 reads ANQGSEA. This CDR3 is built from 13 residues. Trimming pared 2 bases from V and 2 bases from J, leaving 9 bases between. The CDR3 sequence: CSVEKQQNTEAFF. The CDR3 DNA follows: TGCAGCGTTGAAAAACAGCAAAACACTGAAGCTTTCTTT.

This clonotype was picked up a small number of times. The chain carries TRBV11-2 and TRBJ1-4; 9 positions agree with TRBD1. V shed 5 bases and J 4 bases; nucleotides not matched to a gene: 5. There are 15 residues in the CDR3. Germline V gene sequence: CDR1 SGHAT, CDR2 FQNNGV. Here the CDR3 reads CASSQRTGDNEKLFF. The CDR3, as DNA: TGTGCCAGCAGCCAAAGGACAGGGGATAATGAAAAACTGTTTTTT.

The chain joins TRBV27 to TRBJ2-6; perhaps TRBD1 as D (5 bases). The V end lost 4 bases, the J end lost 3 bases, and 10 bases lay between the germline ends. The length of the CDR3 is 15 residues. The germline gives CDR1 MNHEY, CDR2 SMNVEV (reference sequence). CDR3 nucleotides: TGTGCCAGCAGTTCGACAGAGCTTGGGGCCAACGTCCTGACTTTC. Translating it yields CASSSTELGANVLTF.

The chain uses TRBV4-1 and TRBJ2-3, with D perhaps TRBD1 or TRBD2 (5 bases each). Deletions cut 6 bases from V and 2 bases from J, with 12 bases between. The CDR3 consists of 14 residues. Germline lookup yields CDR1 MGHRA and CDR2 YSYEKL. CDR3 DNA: TGCGCCAGCAGTCCTAGCAGGGACACAGATACGCAGTATTTT. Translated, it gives CASSPSRDTDTQYF.

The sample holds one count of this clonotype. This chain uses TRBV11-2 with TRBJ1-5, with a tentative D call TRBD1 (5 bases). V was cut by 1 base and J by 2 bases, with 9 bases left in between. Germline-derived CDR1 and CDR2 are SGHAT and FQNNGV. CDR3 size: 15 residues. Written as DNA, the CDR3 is TGTGCCAGCAGCTTAGTTCAGGGCGGCAATCAGCCCCAGCATTTT. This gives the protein CASSLVQGGNQPQHF.

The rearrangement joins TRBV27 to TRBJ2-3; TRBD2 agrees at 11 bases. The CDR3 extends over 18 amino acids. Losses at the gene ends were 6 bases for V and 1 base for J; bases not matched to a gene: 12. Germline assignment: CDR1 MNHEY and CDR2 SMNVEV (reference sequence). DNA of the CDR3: TGTGCCAGCAGAGGGCTAGCGGGAGGAGGGGGGCGCACAGATACGCAGTATTTT. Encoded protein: CASRGLAGGGGRTDTQYF.

The CDR3 loop reads CASSQDPGGYEQYF. The CDR3 DNA is TGTGCCAGCAGCCAAGATCCAGGGGGCTACGAGCAGTACTTC. J is TRBJ2-7 and V is TRBV14, with TRBD1 matching 7 bases. Germline loops: CDR1 SGHDN, CDR2 FVKESK. J gave up 3 bases and V 0 bases, and 2 bases lay outside the gene matches. This CDR3 region has 14 residues.

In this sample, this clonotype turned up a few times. CDR3 region: CAWSNSNNEQFF. The CDR3 DNA reads as TGTGCCTGGAGTAACAGCAATAATGAGCAGTTCTTC. The V and J genes are TRBV30 and TRBJ2-1; D ambiguous. The CDR3 is 12 residues long. V was trimmed by 2 bases and J by 7 bases, leaving 9 bases between them. Germline V gene lookup returns CDR1 GTSNPN and CDR2 SVGIG (reference sequence).

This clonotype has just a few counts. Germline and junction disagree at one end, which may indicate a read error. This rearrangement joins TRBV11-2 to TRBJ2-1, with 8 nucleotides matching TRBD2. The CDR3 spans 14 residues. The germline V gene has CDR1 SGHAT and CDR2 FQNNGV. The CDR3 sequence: CASSSSRGGLEQLF. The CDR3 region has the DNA TGTGCCAGCAGCTCGTCCCGGGGGGGTCTTGAGCAGCTCTTC.

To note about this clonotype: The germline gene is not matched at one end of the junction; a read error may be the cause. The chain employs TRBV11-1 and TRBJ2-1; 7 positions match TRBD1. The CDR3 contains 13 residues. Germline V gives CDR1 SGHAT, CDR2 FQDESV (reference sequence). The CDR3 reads CASSSNRDREERF. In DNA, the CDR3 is TGTGCCAGCAGCTCCAACCGGGACAGAGAGGAGCGCTTC.

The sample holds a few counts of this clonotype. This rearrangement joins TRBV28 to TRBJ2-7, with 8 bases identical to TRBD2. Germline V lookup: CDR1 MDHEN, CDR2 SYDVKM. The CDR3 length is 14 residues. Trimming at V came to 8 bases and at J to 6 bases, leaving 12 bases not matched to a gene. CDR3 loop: CASLRVAGSVEQYF. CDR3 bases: TGTGCCAGCCTACGGGTAGCGGGATCGGTCGAGCAGTACTTC.

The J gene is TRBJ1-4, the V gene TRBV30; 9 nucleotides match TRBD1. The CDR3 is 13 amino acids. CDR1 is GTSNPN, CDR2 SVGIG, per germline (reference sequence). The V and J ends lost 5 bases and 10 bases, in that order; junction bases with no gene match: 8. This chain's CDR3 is CAWHLGQGGKLFF. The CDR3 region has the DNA TGTGCCTGGCACTTGGGACAGGGAGGAAAACTGTTTTTT.

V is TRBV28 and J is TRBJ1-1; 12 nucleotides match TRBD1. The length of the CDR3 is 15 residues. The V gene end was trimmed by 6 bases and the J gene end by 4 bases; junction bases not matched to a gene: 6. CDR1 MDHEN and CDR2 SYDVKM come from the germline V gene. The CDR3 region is CASSGTGGGGTEAFF. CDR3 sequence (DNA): TGTGCCAGCAGCGGGACAGGGGGCGGCGGCACTGAAGCTTTCTTT.

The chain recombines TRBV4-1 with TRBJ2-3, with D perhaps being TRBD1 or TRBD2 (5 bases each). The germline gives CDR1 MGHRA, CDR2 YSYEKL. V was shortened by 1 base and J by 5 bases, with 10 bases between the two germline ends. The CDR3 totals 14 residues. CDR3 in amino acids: CASSQATRGDTQYF. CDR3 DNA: TGCGCCAGCAGCCAAGCTACGAGGGGAGATACGCAGTATTTT.